The T cell receptor beta chain described here comes from a study of T cell responses to AZD1222 COVID-19 vaccine. The assay was immunoSEQ multiplex PCR, and TCRdb's table has in-frame clones only and misses some. Here the sample spans 130,000 or so clones, about 94% being singletons. This CDR3 has 11 amino acids. V gave up 5 bases and J gave up 5 bases, with 7 bases separating them. The germline V gene has CDR1 SGHAT and CDR2 FQNNGV. Study results and caveats: Across spike, vaccine-associated CD4 TCRs were found, dominant at 160-218 and 743-854. At study baseline, merely a handful of AZD1222 recipients were seropositive.

To note about this clone: Its specificity is not known.

The rearrangement uses TRBV11-2 and TRBJ2-7; D is unresolved. The sample consisted of peripheral blood, taken on day 0 of AZD1222 vaccination. This TCR was recovered from an adult in good health. The CDR3 coding sequence is TGTGCCAGCAGCAACAGCCACGAGCAGTACTTC. It yields the protein CASSNSHEQYF.